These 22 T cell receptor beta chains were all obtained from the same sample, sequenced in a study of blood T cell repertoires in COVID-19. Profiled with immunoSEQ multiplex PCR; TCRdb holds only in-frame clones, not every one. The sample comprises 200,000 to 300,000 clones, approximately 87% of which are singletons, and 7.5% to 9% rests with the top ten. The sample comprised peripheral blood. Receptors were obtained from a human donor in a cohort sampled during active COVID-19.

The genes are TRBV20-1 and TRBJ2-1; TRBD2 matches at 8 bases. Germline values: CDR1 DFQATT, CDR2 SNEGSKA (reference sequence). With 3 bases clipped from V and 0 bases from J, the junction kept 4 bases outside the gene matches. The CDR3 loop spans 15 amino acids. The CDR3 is CSASLAGGSYNEQFF. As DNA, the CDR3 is TGCAGTGCTAGTCTCGCGGGGGGCTCCTACAATGAGCAGTTCTTC.

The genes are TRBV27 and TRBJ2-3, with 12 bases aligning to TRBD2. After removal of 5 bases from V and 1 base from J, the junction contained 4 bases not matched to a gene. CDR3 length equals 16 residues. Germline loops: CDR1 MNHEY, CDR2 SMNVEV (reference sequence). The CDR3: CASSPRLAGGTDTQYF. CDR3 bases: TGTGCCAGCAGTCCTCGACTAGCGGGAGGCACAGATACGCAGTATTTT.

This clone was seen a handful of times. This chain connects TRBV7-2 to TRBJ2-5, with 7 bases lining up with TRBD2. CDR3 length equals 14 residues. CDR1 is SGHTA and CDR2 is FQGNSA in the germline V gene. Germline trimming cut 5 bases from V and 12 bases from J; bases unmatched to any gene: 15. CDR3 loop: CASSTSGTPPRKYF. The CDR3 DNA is TGTGCCAGCAGCACGAGCGGGACCCCCCCCCGGAAGTACTTC.

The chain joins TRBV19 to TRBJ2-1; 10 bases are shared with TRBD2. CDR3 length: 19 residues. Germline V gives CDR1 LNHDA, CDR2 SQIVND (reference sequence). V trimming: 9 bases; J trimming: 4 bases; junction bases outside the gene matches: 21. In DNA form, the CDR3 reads TGTGCCAGCATGTCCCTAGTAGCGGGGGGCCAAAAACCGTACAATGAGCAGTTCTTC. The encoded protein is CASMSLVAGGQKPYNEQFF.

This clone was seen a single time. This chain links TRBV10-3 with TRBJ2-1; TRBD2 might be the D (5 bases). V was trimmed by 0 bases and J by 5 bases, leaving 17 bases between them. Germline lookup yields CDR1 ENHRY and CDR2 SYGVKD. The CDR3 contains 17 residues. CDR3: CAISESGRGARDNEQFF. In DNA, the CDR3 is TGTGCCATCAGTGAGTCGGGCCGGGGAGCGAGGGACAATGAGCAGTTCTTC.

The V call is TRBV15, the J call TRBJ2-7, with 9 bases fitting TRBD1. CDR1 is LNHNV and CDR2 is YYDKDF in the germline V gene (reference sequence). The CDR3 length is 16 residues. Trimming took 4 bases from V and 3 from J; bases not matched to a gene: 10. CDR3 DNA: TGTGCCACCAGCAAGAAACGTAGGACAGGGGTCTACGAGCAGTACTTC. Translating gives CATSKKRRTGVYEQYF. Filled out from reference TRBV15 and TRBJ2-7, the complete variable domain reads DAMVIQNPRYQVTQFGKPVTLSCSQTLNHNVMYWYQQKSSQAPKLLFHYYDKDFNNEADTPDNFQSRRPNTSFCFLDIRSPGLGDTAMYLCATSKKRRTGVYEQYFGPGTRLTVT.

The CDR3 sequence: CASSDWGRIAETQYF. The CDR3 region has the DNA TGTGCCAGCAGCGATTGGGGGAGGATTGCAGAGACCCAGTACTTC. This chain uses TRBV11-2 with TRBJ2-5, with D possibly being TRBD2 (6 bases). Germline assignment: CDR1 SGHAT and CDR2 FQNNGV. Trimming left V 5 bases short and J 4 bases short, with 17 bases between. This CDR3 has 15 residues.

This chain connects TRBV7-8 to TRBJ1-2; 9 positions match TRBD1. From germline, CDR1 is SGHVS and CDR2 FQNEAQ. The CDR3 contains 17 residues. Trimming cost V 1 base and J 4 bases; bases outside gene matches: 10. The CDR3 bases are TGTGCCAGCAGCTTAGTTGCCGGGACAGGGCAGCCCTATGGCTACACCTTC. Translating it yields CASSLVAGTGQPYGYTF.

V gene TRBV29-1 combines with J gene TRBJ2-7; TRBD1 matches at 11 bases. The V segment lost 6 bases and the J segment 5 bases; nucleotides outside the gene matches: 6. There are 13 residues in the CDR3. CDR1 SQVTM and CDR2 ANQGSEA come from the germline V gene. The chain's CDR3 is CSVGDRGSHEQYF. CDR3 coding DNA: TGCAGCGTCGGGGACAGGGGGTCCCACGAGCAGTACTTC.

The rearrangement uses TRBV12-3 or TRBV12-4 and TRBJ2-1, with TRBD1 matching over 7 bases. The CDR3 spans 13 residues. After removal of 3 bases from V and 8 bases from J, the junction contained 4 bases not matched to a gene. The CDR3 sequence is CASSLIGGYEQFF. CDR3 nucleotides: TGTGCCAGCAGTTTGATAGGGGGCTATGAGCAGTTCTTC.

CDR3 in DNA: TGCGCCAGCAGCCTCATCCCCTCGACAGGGGGCGCCTACGAGCAGTACTTC. It yields the protein CASSLIPSTGGAYEQYF. V and J are TRBV4-1 and TRBJ2-7; 10 bases are a match to TRBD1. Germline loops: CDR1 MGHRA, CDR2 YSYEKL. The CDR3 is 17 residues long. V lost 4 bases, J lost 2 bases, and 11 bases stayed unmatched.

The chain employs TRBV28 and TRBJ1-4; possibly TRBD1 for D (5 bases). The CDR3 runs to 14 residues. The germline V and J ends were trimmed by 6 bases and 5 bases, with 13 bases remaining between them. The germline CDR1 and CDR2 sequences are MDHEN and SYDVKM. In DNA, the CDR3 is TGTGCCAGCAGGCCTCAGGGTTCCAATGAAAAACTGTTTTTT. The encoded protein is CASRPQGSNEKLFF.

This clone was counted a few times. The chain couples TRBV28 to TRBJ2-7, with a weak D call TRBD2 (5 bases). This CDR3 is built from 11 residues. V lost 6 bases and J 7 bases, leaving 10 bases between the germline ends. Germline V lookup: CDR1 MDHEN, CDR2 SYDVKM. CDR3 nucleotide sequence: TGTGCCAGCAGCTCGTGGAGGGAGCAGTACTTC. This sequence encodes CASSSWREQYF.

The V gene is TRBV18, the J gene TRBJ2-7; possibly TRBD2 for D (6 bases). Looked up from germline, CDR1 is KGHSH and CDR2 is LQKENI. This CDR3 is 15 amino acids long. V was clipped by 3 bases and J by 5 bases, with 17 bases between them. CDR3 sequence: CASSPGVGGRNEQYF. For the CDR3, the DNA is TGTGCCAGCTCACCGGGGGTCGGGGGTCGGAACGAGCAGTACTTC.

The CDR3 DNA is TGTGCCAGCAGGAACCGACAGGGGCAGAACACTGAAGCTTTCTTT. This encodes CASRNRQGQNTEAFF. This chain uses TRBV27 with TRBJ1-1; TRBD1 agrees at 8 bases. Per germline, CDR1 MNHEY and CDR2 SMNVEV (reference sequence). Germline trimming cut 6 bases from V and 1 base from J; bases unmatched to any gene: 7. This CDR3 spans 15 amino acids.

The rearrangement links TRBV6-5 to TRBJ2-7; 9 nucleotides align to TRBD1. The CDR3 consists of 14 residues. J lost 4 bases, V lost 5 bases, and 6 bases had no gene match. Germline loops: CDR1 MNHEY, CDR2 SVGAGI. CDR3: CASSLRDRAYEQYF. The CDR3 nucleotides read TGTGCCAGCAGTCTCCGGGACAGGGCATACGAGCAGTACTTC.

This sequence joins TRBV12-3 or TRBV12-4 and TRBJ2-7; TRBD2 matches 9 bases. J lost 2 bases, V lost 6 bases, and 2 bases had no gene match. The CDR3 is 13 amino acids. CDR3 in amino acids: CASRQRGAYEQYF. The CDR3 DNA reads TGTGCCAGCAGGCAGCGGGGGGCCTACGAGCAGTACTTC.

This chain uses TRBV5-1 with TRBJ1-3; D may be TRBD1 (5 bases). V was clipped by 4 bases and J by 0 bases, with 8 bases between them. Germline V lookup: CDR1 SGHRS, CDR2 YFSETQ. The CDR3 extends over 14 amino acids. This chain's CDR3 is CASSQGTSGNTIYF. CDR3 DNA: TGCGCCAGCAGCCAGGGAACCTCTGGAAACACCATATATTTT. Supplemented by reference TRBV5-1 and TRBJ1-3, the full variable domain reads KAGVTQTPRYLIKTRGQQVTLSCSPISGHRSVSWYQQTPGQGLQFLFEYFSETQRNKGNFPGRFSGRQFSNSRSEMNVSTLELGDSALYLCASSQGTSGNTIYFGEGSWLTVV.

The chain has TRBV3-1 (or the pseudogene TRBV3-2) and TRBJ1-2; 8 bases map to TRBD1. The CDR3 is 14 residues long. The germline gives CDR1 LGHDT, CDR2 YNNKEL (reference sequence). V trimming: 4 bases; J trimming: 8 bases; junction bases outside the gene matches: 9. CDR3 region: CASSPGGAGLGYTF. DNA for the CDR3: TGTGCCAGCAGCCCAGGGGGCGCAGGTCTCGGCTACACCTTC.

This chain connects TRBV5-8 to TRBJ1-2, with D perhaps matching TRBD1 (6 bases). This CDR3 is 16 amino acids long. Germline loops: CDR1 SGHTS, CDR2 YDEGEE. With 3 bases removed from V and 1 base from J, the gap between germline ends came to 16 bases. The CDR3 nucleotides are TGTGCCAGCAGCTACCCATGGGACACGCTTAACTATGGCTACACCTTC. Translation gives CASSYPWDTLNYGYTF.

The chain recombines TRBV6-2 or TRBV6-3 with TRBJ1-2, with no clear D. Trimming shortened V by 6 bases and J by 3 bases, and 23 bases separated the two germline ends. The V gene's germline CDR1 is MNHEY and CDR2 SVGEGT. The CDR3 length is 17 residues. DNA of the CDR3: TGTGCCAGCAGCTTCTCCAGGCTTACTCAAGTTTACTATGGCTACACCTTC. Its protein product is CASSFSRLTQVYYGYTF.

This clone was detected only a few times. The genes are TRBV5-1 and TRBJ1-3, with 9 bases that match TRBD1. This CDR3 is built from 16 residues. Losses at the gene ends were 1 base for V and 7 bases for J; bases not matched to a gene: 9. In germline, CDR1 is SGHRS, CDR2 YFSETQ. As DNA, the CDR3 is TGCGCCAGCAGCTTGCTAACCGGGACAGGGAGGAACACCATATATTTT. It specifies CASSLLTGTGRNTIYF.